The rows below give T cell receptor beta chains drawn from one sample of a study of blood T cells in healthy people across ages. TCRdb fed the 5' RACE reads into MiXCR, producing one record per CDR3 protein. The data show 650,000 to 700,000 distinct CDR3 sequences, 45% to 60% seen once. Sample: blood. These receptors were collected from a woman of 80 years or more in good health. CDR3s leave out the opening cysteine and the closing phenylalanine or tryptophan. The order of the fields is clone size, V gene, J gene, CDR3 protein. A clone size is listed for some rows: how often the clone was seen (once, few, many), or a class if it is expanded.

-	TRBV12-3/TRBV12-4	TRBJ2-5	ASSVPGNQETQY
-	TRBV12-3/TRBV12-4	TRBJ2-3	ATERGGSTDTQY
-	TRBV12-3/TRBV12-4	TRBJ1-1	ASSPLTEAF
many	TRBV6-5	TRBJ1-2	ASSYGGAHYGYT
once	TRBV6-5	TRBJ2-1	ASKRTDEQF
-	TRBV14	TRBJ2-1	ASSQVFGVSYNEQF
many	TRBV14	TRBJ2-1	ASSQVDSEQF
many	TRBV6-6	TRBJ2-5	ASSRRREDNEQY
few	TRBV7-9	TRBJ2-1	ASSFLPGTSGDEQF
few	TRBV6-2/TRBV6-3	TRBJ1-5	ASSPRVSNQPQH
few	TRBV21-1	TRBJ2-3	ASSNPPGLSTDTQY
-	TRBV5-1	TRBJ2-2	ASSLRMGLLANTGELF
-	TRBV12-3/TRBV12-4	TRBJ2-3	ASSVTLHTDTQY
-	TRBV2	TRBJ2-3	ASSSDFTDTQY
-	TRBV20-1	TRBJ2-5	SARDGGDAETQY
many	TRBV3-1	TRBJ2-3	ASSPGGFTDTQY
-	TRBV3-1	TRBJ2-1	ASSQLALFSNSYNEQF
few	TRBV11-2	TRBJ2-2	ASSPRRWGTGELF
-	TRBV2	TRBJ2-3	ASRGQGVGTDTRY
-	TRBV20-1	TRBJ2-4	SARLQGVKNIQY
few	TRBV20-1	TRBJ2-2	SAPGPTKTGELF
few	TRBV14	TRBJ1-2	ANPNGPNYGYT
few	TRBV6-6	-	ASSYGPRGEQY
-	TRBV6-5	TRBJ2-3	ASRRDYYTDTQY
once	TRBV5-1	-	ASSSPGAENIQY
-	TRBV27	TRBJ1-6	ASSFTANSPLH